The 5 T cell receptor beta chains presented below share a single source sample, sequenced in a study of blood T cell repertoires in COVID-19. Sequencing was performed with immunoSEQ multiplex PCR; in TCRdb, only in-frame clones are kept and a portion is missing. Here the sample spans some 380,000 clones, around 87% being singletons. Material for sequencing was PBMCs or T cells enriched from blood (not recorded which). These receptors all come from a man younger than 45 who had recovered from COVID-19.

This clone was seen more than once but under ten times. The gene calls are TRBV6-2 or TRBV6-3 and TRBJ2-7; D unresolved. Germline CDR1 reads MNHEY; CDR2 reads SVGEGT. The germline V and J ends were trimmed by 2 bases and 0 bases, with 14 bases remaining between them. CDR3 length equals 16 residues. CDR3 protein: CASSYPVGRSSYEQYF. The CDR3 DNA reads TGTGCCAGCAGTTACCCGGTCGGCCGGAGCTCCTACGAGCAGTACTTC.

The V gene is TRBV5-1, the J gene TRBJ1-1; 7 bases match TRBD1. After removal of 3 bases from V and 5 bases from J, the junction contained 7 bases not matched to a gene. CDR3 length: 14 amino acids. The germline CDR1 and CDR2 sequences are SGHRS and YFSETQ. CDR3 nucleotides: TGCGCCAGCAGCTCCGGACAGGCTCAGACTGAAGCTTTCTTT. The encoded protein is CASSSGQAQTEAFF.

CDR3 DNA: TGCAGCACAAGACAGCCGAACACCGGGGAGCTGTTTTTT. Amino acid sequence: CSTRQPNTGELFF. The chain is built from TRBV29-1 and TRBJ2-2, with D possibly matching TRBD1 (5 bases). The CDR3 runs to 13 residues. The germline V gene encodes CDR1 SQVTM and CDR2 ANQGSEA. With 8 bases removed from V and 0 bases from J, the gap between germline ends came to 10 bases.

The CDR3 DNA follows: TGTGCCAGCAGCCCTAAAGAGGGTGGATACGGCTACACCTTC. Translation gives CASSPKEGGYGYTF. This rearrangement joins TRBV5-4 to TRBJ1-2; D ambiguous. Germline V gene sequence: CDR1 SGHNT, CDR2 YYREEE (reference sequence). The CDR3 runs 14 residues. The V end was cut by 4 bases, the J end by 8 bases, with 18 bases between.

The chain is built from TRBV4-1 and TRBJ2-7; D not certain. The CDR3 sequence is 13 residues long. V lost 1 base to trimming and J lost 3 bases, with 7 bases between them. CDR1 and CDR2 from the germline V gene are MGHRA and YSYEKL. The CDR3: CASSQGALYEQYF. The CDR3 DNA follows: TGCGCCAGCAGCCAAGGGGCCCTCTACGAGCAGTACTTC.